Shown below are 6 T cell receptor beta chains from a single sample sequenced in a study of T-cell memory formation after mild COVID-19. TCRdb independently ran MiXCR on the 5' RACE reads; one entry per CDR3 protein. Of hundreds of thousands of distinct CDR3 sequences listed, 25% to 30% are singletons. Sequenced: PBMCs or a T cell subset sorted from them (not recorded which). These receptors were obtained from an adult woman who had mild COVID-19 (a few samples of this study predate the infection). Cell type and time point are not known.

This clonotype was recorded only once. This clone may be a read error of a much larger clone one base away. V is TRBV28 and J is TRBJ1-5, with D possibly matching TRBD1 (6 bases). V was cut by 9 bases and J by 5 bases, with 20 bases left in between. The CDR3 consists of 15 residues. From germline, CDR1 is MDHEN and CDR2 SYDVKM. The CDR3: CARRLYRDIYQPQHF. CDR3 DNA: TGTGCCAGAAGATTATACCGGGACATTTATCAGCCCCAGCATTTT.

The V and J genes are TRBV12-3 or TRBV12-4 and TRBJ2-1; 9 nucleotides agree with TRBD2. After removal of 4 bases from V and 8 bases from J, the junction contained 9 bases not matched to a gene. The CDR3 has 15 residues. The CDR3 reads CASSSLAGAIDEQFF. CDR3 DNA sequence: TGTGCCAGCAGTTCTTTAGCGGGGGCTATCGATGAGCAGTTCTTC.

The V and J genes are TRBV30 and TRBJ1-2, with 7 bases matching TRBD1. Germline loops: CDR1 GTSNPN, CDR2 SVGIG (reference sequence). This CDR3 contains 14 residues. The ends lost 0 bases at V and 4 bases at J; junction bases unmatched: 5. CDR3 sequence (DNA): TGTGCCTGGAGTGTCTCCACAGGGGCCTATGGCTACACCTTC. It yields the protein CAWSVSTGAYGYTF.

This clonotype was seen a handful of times. The chain links TRBV5-1 to TRBJ1-5, with D possibly being TRBD1 (5 bases). Per germline, CDR1 SGHRS and CDR2 YFSETQ. The V end lost 5 bases, the J end lost 6 bases, and 15 bases lay between the germline ends. CDR3 size: 14 residues. CDR3 residues: CASRSSPGSQPQHF. CDR3 DNA: TGCGCCAGCAGAAGTTCCCCAGGGAGTCAGCCCCAGCATTTT.

This clonotype has just a few counts. The chain recombines TRBV4-3 with TRBJ1-2; possibly TRBD1 for D (5 bases). V shed 3 bases and J shed 3 bases, with 14 bases lying between them. The CDR3 spans 15 residues. Germline V CDR1 and CDR2: LGHNA, YSLEER. CDR3 amino acids: CASSQRDGTYYGYTF. As DNA, the CDR3 is TGCGCCAGCAGCCAGCGAGACGGGACGTACTATGGCTACACCTTC.

This clonotype was seen only once. The V call is TRBV9, the J call TRBJ2-7; a possible D gene is TRBD1 (6 bases). V lost 0 bases and J 3 bases, leaving 10 bases between the germline ends. The CDR3 is 14 residues long. The germline V gene has CDR1 SGDLS and CDR2 YYNGEE. The CDR3 protein is CASSVGWGLYEQYF. CDR3 bases: TGTGCCAGCAGCGTAGGATGGGGGCTCTACGAGCAGTACTTC.